Presented here are 5 T cell receptor beta chains from one specimen sequenced in a study of glioma-infiltrating T cells after dendritic cell vaccination. Using immunoSEQ multiplex PCR, the repertoire was profiled, and TCRdb retains in-frame clones only, with some absent. Of about 99,000 clones listed, around 81% are singletons. The sequencing here drew on blood, taken before dendritic cell vaccination. The source is a human donor with glioblastoma.

In this sample, this clone turned up a few times. CDR3: CASREDLSNQPQHF. The CDR3 bases are TGCGCCAGCCGGGAAGACCTAAGCAATCAGCCCCAGCATTTT. The chain combines TRBV10-1 with TRBJ1-5; D is unresolved. CDR3 size: 14 residues. V lost 8 bases and J 1 base, leaving 12 bases between the germline ends. From germline, CDR1 is WNHNN and CDR2 SYGVQD (reference sequence).

The chain is built from TRBV13 and TRBJ1-6, with no clear D. The V gene's germline CDR1 is PRHDT and CDR2 FYEKMQ (reference sequence). The CDR3 sequence is 15 residues long. V lost 5 bases, J lost 4 bases, and 12 bases lay in between. The CDR3 region has the DNA TGTGCCAGCAGCCGACGGGGAGATTATAATTCACCCCTCCACTTT. It encodes CASSRRGDYNSPLHF.

The chain uses TRBV15 and TRBJ2-4, with D perhaps matching TRBD2 (6 bases). With 1 base removed from V and 8 bases from J, the gap between germline ends came to 15 bases. Germline V CDR1 and CDR2: LNHNV, YYDKDF (reference sequence). This CDR3 comprises 15 residues. The CDR3 DNA reads as TGTGCCACCAGCAGAGGGGAAGGAGGGCGGGACATTCAGTACTTC. Its translation: CATSRGEGGRDIQYF.

This clone has a handful of counts. This chain joins TRBV10-3 and TRBJ2-1; TRBD1 aligns across 11 bases. Trimming cost V 6 bases and J 3 bases; bases outside gene matches: 7. The CDR3 is 16 residues long. Germline loops: CDR1 ENHRY, CDR2 SYGVKD. CDR3 loop: CAIRNSGTGGYNEQFF. The CDR3 nucleotides are TGTGCCATCAGAAATTCCGGGACAGGGGGCTACAATGAGCAGTTCTTC.

This clone has only a few counts. V usage is TRBV5-4 and J usage is TRBJ2-6; 8 nucleotides align to TRBD1. V was pared by 4 bases and J by 0 bases, with 6 bases of the junction left unmatched. There are 17 residues in the CDR3. The germline V gene has CDR1 SGHNT and CDR2 YYREEE (reference sequence). The CDR3 loop is CASSRGQGDSGANVLTF. Here the CDR3 DNA reads TGTGCCAGCAGCCGAGGACAGGGTGACTCTGGGGCCAACGTCCTGACTTTC.